Below, 30 T cell receptor beta chains from the same sample are listed, as sequenced in a study of CD8 T cells in ankylosing spondylitis. From the 5' RACE reads, TCRdb called clonotypes with MiXCR, one entry per CDR3 protein. Seen here are about 160,000 distinct CDR3 sequences, 15% to 20% observed once, and the top ten hold 7.8%. What was sequenced was blood, either unsorted or a sorted T cell fraction (not recorded which). Receptors were obtained from a male donor with ankylosing spondylitis or in good health (not recorded which).

This clonotype was seen repeatedly, ten times or more. The chain links TRBV20-1 to TRBJ2-5; TRBD2 matches at 7 bases. With V trimmed by 6 bases and J by 7 bases, 20 bases remained unmatched. Per germline, CDR1 DFQATT and CDR2 SNEGSKA (reference sequence). The CDR3 spans 16 residues. The CDR3 reads CSALWREYSMEGTQYF. The CDR3, as DNA: TGCAGTGCCCTCTGGCGGGAGTACAGCATGGAGGGGACCCAGTACTTC.

This clonotype was observed many times. V is TRBV28 and J is TRBJ2-5, with 11 bases lining up with TRBD2. J gave up 5 bases and V 2 bases, and 10 bases lay outside the gene matches. The CDR3 runs to 17 residues. Germline CDR1 is MDHEN and CDR2 is SYDVKM. The CDR3 reads CASSLPGLAGGRETQYF. CDR3 DNA sequence: TGTGCCAGCAGTTTACCTGGTCTAGCGGGAGGCCGTGAGACCCAGTACTTC. Full variable domain (remainder filled in from reference TRBV28 and TRBJ2-5): DVKVTQSSRYLVKRTGEKVFLECVQDMDHENMFWYRQDPGLGLRLIYFSYDVKMKEKGDIPEGYSVSREKKERFSLILESASTNQTSMYLCASSLPGLAGGRETQYFGPGTRLLVL.

This clonotype was observed at least ten times. The chain employs TRBV6-1 and TRBJ2-1; D is unresolved. Germline CDR1 MNHNS, CDR2 SASEGT. Trimming left V 2 bases short and J 8 bases short, with 7 bases between. CDR3 size: 12 residues. The CDR3, as DNA: TGTGCCAGCAGTGAAATGGGCGATGAGCAGTTCTTC. Protein: CASSEMGDEQFF.

This clonotype was seen ten or more times. The gene calls are TRBV29-1 and TRBJ2-1, with D perhaps matching TRBD2 (6 bases). Germline V gene data show CDR1 as SQVTM and CDR2 as ANQGSEA. There are 12 residues in the CDR3. Between the trimmed V and J ends, which lost 4 bases and 10 bases, there was a span of 14 bases. The CDR3 loop reads CSVGQTSWEQFF. In nucleotides, the CDR3 is TGCAGCGTTGGCCAGACTAGTTGGGAGCAGTTCTTC.

This clonotype showed up many times. The J gene is TRBJ2-7, the V gene TRBV24-1, with 9 bases matching TRBD1. Germline trimming cut 3 bases from V and 2 bases from J; bases unmatched to any gene: 4. The CDR3 spans 15 residues. CDR1 is KGHDR and CDR2 is SFDVKD in the germline V gene. DNA for the CDR3: TGTGCCACCAGTGATGGGGACAGGGTGACCTACGAGCAGTACTTC. Translation gives CATSDGDRVTYEQYF.

This clonotype was picked up a small number of times. This chain uses TRBV7-8 with TRBJ2-2; D remains unclear. Germline V gives CDR1 SGHVS, CDR2 FQNEAQ. The V gene lost 4 bases and the J gene lost 1 base, with 4 bases spanning the gap. This CDR3 is 13 amino acids long. CDR3 loop: CASSSRNTGELFF. The CDR3 DNA follows: TGTGCCAGCAGCTCAAGGAACACCGGGGAGCTGTTTTTT.

This clonotype was detected ten times or more. The CDR3: CASRGRATTGELFF. The DNA for the CDR3 is TGCGCCAGCAGAGGGCGAGCGACCACCGGGGAGCTGTTTTTT. The chain couples TRBV4-1 to TRBJ2-2; no firm D call. Germline V gene sequence: CDR1 MGHRA, CDR2 YSYEKL. V lost 6 bases, J lost 4 bases, and 12 bases lay in between. The CDR3 loop spans 14 amino acids.

The chain is built from TRBV5-1 and TRBJ2-7, with 8 bases that match TRBD2. The germline gives CDR1 SGHRS, CDR2 YFSETQ. The CDR3 runs to 14 residues. V was clipped by 4 bases and J by 3 bases; unmatched bases: 6. CDR3 loop: CASSPGLVIYEQYF. DNA of the CDR3: TGCGCCAGCAGCCCGGGACTAGTTATCTACGAGCAGTACTTC. Full variable domain (remainder filled in from reference TRBV5-1 and TRBJ2-7): KAGVTQTPRYLIKTRGQQVTLSCSPISGHRSVSWYQQTPGQGLQFLFEYFSETQRNKGNFPGRFSGRQFSNSRSEMNVSTLELGDSALYLCASSPGLVIYEQYFGPGTRLTVT.

This clonotype was picked up a small number of times. The chain uses TRBV30 and TRBJ1-1; TRBD1 might be the D (5 bases). Between the trimmed V and J ends, which lost 3 bases and 7 bases, there was a span of 15 bases. The CDR3 runs 13 residues. Germline V gene sequence: CDR1 GTSNPN, CDR2 SVGIG (reference sequence). The CDR3: CAWRPTGRDEAFF. The CDR3 DNA reads as TGTGCCTGGAGACCAACGGGCAGGGATGAAGCTTTCTTT. Based on the CDR3 plus reference TRBV30 and TRBJ1-1, the full variable domain is SQTIHQWPATLVQPVGSPLSLECTVEGTSNPNLYWYRQAAGRGLQLLFYSVGIGQISSEVPQNLSASRPQDRQFILSSKKLLLSDSGFYLCAWRPTGRDEAFFGQGTRLTVV.

This clonotype was seen ten or more times. V usage is TRBV24-1 and J usage is TRBJ2-2; the D gene could be TRBD1 or TRBD2 (5 bases each). This CDR3 contains 14 residues. Germline CDR1 KGHDR, CDR2 SFDVKD. V was cut by 12 bases and J by 4 bases, with 17 bases left in between. CDR3 sequence (DNA): TGTGCCGCCCAGGTGCCGGGACCCACCGGGGAGCTGTTTTTT. It yields the protein CAAQVPGPTGELFF.

The gene calls are TRBV5-1 and TRBJ2-6; TRBD1 matches 8 bases. The CDR3 runs to 17 residues. Trimming took 4 bases from V and 1 from J; bases not matched to a gene: 7. The germline V gene encodes CDR1 SGHRS and CDR2 YFSETQ. CDR3 protein: CASSERQGKSGANVLTF. The CDR3 DNA reads as TGCGCCAGCAGCGAGAGACAGGGGAAATCTGGGGCCAACGTCCTGACTTTC.

Many counts were recorded for this clonotype. The chain is built from TRBV5-1 and TRBJ1-1; unclear D gene. V was cut by 0 bases and J by 4 bases, with 10 bases left in between. The CDR3 runs to 14 residues. CDR1 SGHRS and CDR2 YFSETQ come from the germline V gene. CDR3 nucleotide sequence: TGCGCCAGCAGCTTGGAGTTAAGAGCCACTGAAGCTTTCTTT. It codes for CASSLELRATEAFF.

This clonotype was recorded at least ten times. The chain joins TRBV3-1 to TRBJ2-3, with D possibly being TRBD1 or TRBD2 (5 bases each). With 2 bases removed from V and 6 bases from J, the gap between germline ends came to 15 bases. CDR3 size: 15 residues. Germline loops: CDR1 LGHDT, CDR2 YNNKEL (reference sequence). CDR3 nucleotides: TGTGCCAGCAGCCAATTTCTTCAGGGCGGGGATACGCAGTATTTT. Its protein product is CASSQFLQGGDTQYF.

The chain is built from TRBV6-2 or TRBV6-3 and TRBJ2-3; D is unclear. The CDR3 spans 15 residues. Trimming removed 1 base from V and 0 bases from J, with 8 bases in between. Germline CDR1 and CDR2: MNHEY and SVGEGT. The CDR3 here is CASSYFYGSTDTQYF. CDR3 nucleotide sequence: TGTGCCAGCAGTTACTTTTATGGGAGCACAGATACGCAGTATTTT.

This clonotype was observed at least ten times. The chain is built from TRBV12-3 or TRBV12-4 and TRBJ1-2; tentative D call: TRBD1 (6 bases). This CDR3 comprises 15 residues. Trimming removed 7 bases from V and 2 bases from J, with 17 bases in between. CDR3: CASTSRGGVNYGYTF. DNA for the CDR3: TGTGCCAGCACTTCACGAGGGGGAGTAAACTATGGCTACACCTTC.

The sample holds one count of this clonotype. The J gene is TRBJ1-2, the V gene TRBV11-2; TRBD1 is a possible D gene (6 bases). In germline, CDR1 is SGHAT, CDR2 FQNNGV. This CDR3 has 13 residues. Trimming left V 5 bases short and J 2 bases short, with 9 bases between. CDR3 in DNA: TGTGCCAGCAGCCCTGGACAGAACTATGGCTACACCTTC. Residues: CASSPGQNYGYTF.

This clonotype was counted many times. This chain joins TRBV6-5 and TRBJ2-7; 7 bases agree with TRBD1. Germline CDR1 MNHEY, CDR2 SVGAGI. V gave up 4 bases and J gave up 4 bases; unmatched junction bases: 7. This CDR3 region has 14 residues. CDR3 protein: CASSLTGYAYEQYF. CDR3 coding DNA: TGTGCCAGCAGTTTGACAGGGTATGCTTACGAGCAGTACTTC.

This clonotype was counted ten times or more. The chain is built from TRBV24-1 and TRBJ2-1; 14 nucleotides line up with TRBD2. Losses at the gene ends were 3 bases for V and 5 bases for J; bases not matched to a gene: 11. CDR1 is KGHDR, CDR2 SFDVKD, per germline. The CDR3 consists of 19 residues. The CDR3 DNA follows: TGTGCCACCAGTGATCCGGGGACTAGCGGGAGAGCCCCTCACAATGAGCAGTTCTTC. It codes for CATSDPGTSGRAPHNEQFF.

This clonotype was counted ten times or more. V and J are TRBV20-1 and TRBJ2-2, with 8 bases aligning to TRBD1. The CDR3 extends over 14 amino acids. Per the germline V gene, CDR1 is DFQATT and CDR2 is SNEGSKA (reference sequence). V shed 6 bases, J shed 6 bases, and the junction held 9 bases outside the gene matches. The chain's CDR3 is CSAPGGDLAGELFF. The CDR3 bases are TGCAGTGCACCAGGGGGCGATTTGGCCGGGGAGCTGTTTTTT.

A remark on this clonotype: A read error is possible here, since a much larger clone lies one base away. The V gene is TRBV2, the J gene TRBJ2-1, with TRBD2 as a possible D gene (6 bases). The CDR3 has 17 amino acids. Trimming stripped 4 bases from V and 5 bases from J, with 21 bases between. Germline V gene sequence: CDR1 SNHLY, CDR2 FYNNEI. The CDR3 protein is CASSGAGAQRVDNEQFF. The DNA for the CDR3 is TGTGCCAGCAGTGGAGCGGGCGCGCAGCGTGTCGACAATGAGCAGTTCTTC.

This clonotype was detected many times. The chain is built from TRBV5-1 and TRBJ1-1; a possible D gene is TRBD1 (5 bases). Trimming removed 2 bases at V and 1 base at J, with 12 bases between. The germline V gene has CDR1 SGHRS and CDR2 YFSETQ. This CDR3 region has 15 residues. CDR3 in DNA: TGCGCCAGCAGCTTAGCAGGGACCACGAACACTGAAGCTTTCTTT. Its protein product is CASSLAGTTNTEAFF. The complete variable domain, with remaining parts taken from reference TRBV5-1 and TRBJ1-1, reads KAGVTQTPRYLIKTRGQQVTLSCSPISGHRSVSWYQQTPGQGLQFLFEYFSETQRNKGNFPGRFSGRQFSNSRSEMNVSTLELGDSALYLCASSLAGTTNTEAFFGQGTRLTVV.

The rearrangement uses TRBV30 and TRBJ2-1; TRBD2 matches at 16 bases. The junction had 5 bases not matched to a gene; V was cut back by 5 bases and J by 7 bases. The germline V gene encodes CDR1 GTSNPN and CDR2 SVGIG (reference sequence). This CDR3 has 15 amino acids. The CDR3 region is CAWGQGLAGGNEQFF. Written as DNA, the CDR3 is TGTGCCTGGGGCCAGGGACTAGCGGGAGGGAATGAGCAGTTCTTC.

In its sample, this clonotype was seen many times. Germline and junction disagree at one end, which may indicate a read error. The J gene is TRBJ2-7, the V gene TRBV20-1, with D tentatively TRBD1 (6 bases). CDR3 size: 13 residues. Per germline, CDR1 DFQATT and CDR2 SNEGSKA (reference sequence). This CDR3 reads CSAPRVGAYGQYF. The CDR3 coding sequence is TGCAGTGCTCCCCGGGTGGGGGCCTACGGGCAGTACTTC.

The chain combines TRBV12-5 with TRBJ1-1, with TRBD1 as a possible D gene (5 bases). With 0 bases removed from V and 5 bases from J, the gap between germline ends came to 25 bases. Germline CDR1 LGHNT, CDR2 FRNRAP. CDR3 length equals 19 residues. For the CDR3, the DNA is TGTGCTAGTGGTTTGGTAAGGTCGAGCAGGGTGATTGATCGGACTGAAGCTTTCTTT. Translating it yields CASGLVRSSRVIDRTEAFF. The whole variable domain, filled in from reference TRBV12-5 and TRBJ1-1, reads DARVTQTPRHKVTEMGQEVTMRCQPILGHNTVFWYRQTMMQGLELLAYFRNRAPLDDSGMPKDRFSAEMPDATLATLKIQPSEPRDSAVYFCASGLVRSSRVIDRTEAFFGQGTRLTVV.

This clonotype was detected many times. J is TRBJ2-7 and V is TRBV6-6, with D perhaps matching TRBD1 (7 bases). This CDR3 contains 13 residues. V was shortened by 4 bases and J by 3 bases, with 10 bases between the two germline ends. CDR1 and CDR2 (germline): MNHNY, SVGAGI (reference sequence). CDR3 region: CASSSGDSYEQYF. In nucleotides, the CDR3 is TGTGCCAGCAGTTCGGGGGACAGCTACGAGCAGTACTTC.

CDR3 residues: CASSRYREDTEAFF. Here the CDR3 DNA reads TGTGCCAGTAGTAGGTACCGGGAAGACACTGAAGCTTTCTTT. The rearrangement uses TRBV19 and TRBJ1-1; D not certain. Trimming left V 4 bases short and J 3 bases short, with 12 bases between. The CDR3 has 14 amino acids. The germline V gene has CDR1 LNHDA and CDR2 SQIVND (reference sequence).

At least ten counts were recorded for this clonotype. V is TRBV5-1 and J is TRBJ1-1; D is unresolved. The CDR3 loop spans 14 amino acids. V lost 4 bases, J lost 4 bases, and 14 bases lay in between. Germline V gene sequence: CDR1 SGHRS, CDR2 YFSETQ. CDR3 in DNA: TGCGCCAGCAGCATCCGGGGAGGTAGCACTGAAGCTTTCTTT. Translating gives CASSIRGGSTEAFF.

This sequence joins TRBV12-3 or TRBV12-4 and TRBJ2-1, with TRBD2 matching over 10 bases. V lost 6 bases, J lost 3 bases, and 5 bases stayed unmatched. This CDR3 region has 15 residues. CDR3 DNA sequence: TGTGCCAGCAGCACTAGCGGGGCCTTCTACAATGAGCAGTTCTTC. This translates into CASSTSGAFYNEQFF.

This clonotype was seen at least ten times. The V call is TRBV3-1, the J call TRBJ2-7; no reliable D call. CDR1 and CDR2 (germline): LGHDT, YNNKEL (reference sequence). The V end was cut by 4 bases, the J end by 4 bases, with 11 bases between. The CDR3 is 13 residues long. The CDR3 region has the DNA TGTGCCAGCAGCCTTCCCGGACCTTACGAGCAGTACTTC. This gives the protein CASSLPGPYEQYF.

The rearrangement links TRBV2 to TRBJ1-1; TRBD1 matches at 10 bases. Germline CDR1 SNHLY, CDR2 FYNNEI. The CDR3 spans 13 residues. The V gene end was trimmed by 7 bases and the J gene end by 7 bases; junction bases not matched to a gene: 6. CDR3 amino acids: CASTLGTGVEAFF. For the CDR3, the DNA is TGTGCCAGCACCCTAGGGACAGGGGTTGAAGCTTTCTTT.